The present T cell receptor beta chain was sequenced within a study of T cell changes during pregnancy in multiple sclerosis. Only in-frame clones appear in the TCRdb table, and some are missing; sequencing was by immunoSEQ multiplex PCR. Found here are approximately 44,000 clones, about 89% of them singletons; the top ten hold approximately 0.7%. The CDR3 runs to 16 residues. Between the trimmed V and J ends, which lost 4 bases and 2 bases, there was a span of 17 bases. Germline CDR1 SGHRS, CDR2 YFSETQ. Sequenced here: CD4+ T cells from peripheral blood mononuclear cells, sampled before pregnancy. The source of this sequence is a female donor with multiple sclerosis, enrolled in a pregnancy study. This rearrangement joins TRBV5-1 to TRBJ2-3; tentative D call: TRBD1 (5 bases). The DNA for the CDR3 is TGCGCCAGCAGCCCCCATGGGGCGTCCCCCACAGATACGCAGTATTTT. The encoded protein is CASSPHGASPTDTQYF.